Shown below are 3 T cell receptor beta chains from a single sample sequenced in a study of PD-L1 blockade in urothelial cancer. Assay used: immunoSEQ multiplex PCR; TCRdb lists only in-frame clones, some missing. This table holds tens of thousands of clones, roughly 91% found once. The material was PBMCs, obtained around atezolizumab (anti-PD-L1) treatment. Every receptor here comes from a man aged 55 to 69 with urothelial cancer.

The chain employs TRBV27 and TRBJ1-1; tentatively, D is TRBD1 (6 bases). This CDR3 is 14 amino acids long. V lost 4 bases and J 5 bases, leaving 14 bases between the germline ends. CDR1 MNHEY and CDR2 SMNVEV come from the germline V gene (reference sequence). CDR3 residues: CASSSLTGWTEAFF. CDR3 sequence (DNA): TGTGCCAGCAGTTCACTGACAGGTTGGACTGAAGCTTTCTTT.

The chain carries TRBV15 and TRBJ2-3; D is perhaps TRBD2 (6 bases). V was clipped by 4 bases and J by 1 base, with 12 bases between them. The CDR3 length is 15 residues. Germline CDR1 and CDR2: LNHNV and YYDKDF (reference sequence). The CDR3 sequence is CATSIGGGGTDTQYF. The CDR3 DNA reads as TGTGCCACCAGCATTGGAGGCGGGGGCACAGATACGCAGTATTTT. Combining the CDR3 with reference TRBV15 and TRBJ2-3 gives the whole variable domain DAMVIQNPRYQVTQFGKPVTLSCSQTLNHNVMYWYQQKSSQAPKLLFHYYDKDFNNEADTPDNFQSRRPNTSFCFLDIRSPGLGDTAMYLCATSIGGGGTDTQYFGPGTRLTVL.

This chain links TRBV2 with TRBJ1-3, with unresolved D. The CDR3 has 14 residues. Germline assignment: CDR1 SNHLY and CDR2 FYNNEI. Trimming stripped 8 bases from V and 2 bases from J, with 13 bases between. CDR3 coding DNA: TGTGCCAGCGGAGGGAGGGTGGCTGGAAACACCATATATTTT. Protein product: CASGGRVAGNTIYF.